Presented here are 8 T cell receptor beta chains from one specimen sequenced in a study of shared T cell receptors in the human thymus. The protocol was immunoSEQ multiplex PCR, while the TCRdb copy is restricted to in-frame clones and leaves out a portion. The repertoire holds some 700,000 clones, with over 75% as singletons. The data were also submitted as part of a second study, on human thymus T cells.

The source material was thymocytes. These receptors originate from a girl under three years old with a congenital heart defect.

CDR3 in DNA: TGTGCCAGCCTCGGGGGATTGAACACTGAAGCTTTCTTT. Translating gives CASLGGLNTEAFF. V usage is TRBV2 and J usage is TRBJ1-1; D perhaps matches TRBD1 (5 bases). Germline V gene lookup returns CDR1 SNHLY and CDR2 FYNNEI. This CDR3 is 13 amino acids long. Trimming took off 8 bases at V and 0 bases at J, with 10 bases between the two ends. The full variable domain, completed using reference TRBV2 and TRBJ1-1, is EPEVTQTPSHQVTQMGQEVILRCVPISNHLYFYWYRQILGQKVEFLVSFYNNEISEKSEIFDDQFSVERPDGSNFTLKIRSTKLEDSAMYFCASLGGLNTEAFFGQGTRLTVV.

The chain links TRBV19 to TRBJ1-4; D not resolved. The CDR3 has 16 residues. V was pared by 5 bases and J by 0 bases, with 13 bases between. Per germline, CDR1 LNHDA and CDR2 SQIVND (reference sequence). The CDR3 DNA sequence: TGTGCCAGTAGTTGGCGGCAAAAAGCAACTAATGAAAAACTGTTTTTT. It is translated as CASSWRQKATNEKLFF.

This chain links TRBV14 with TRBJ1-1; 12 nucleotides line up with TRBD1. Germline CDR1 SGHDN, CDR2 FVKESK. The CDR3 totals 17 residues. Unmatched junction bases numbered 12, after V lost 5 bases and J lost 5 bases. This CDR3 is CASSLNGTGGVRTEAFF. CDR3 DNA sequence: TGTGCCAGCAGCTTAAACGGGACAGGGGGCGTAAGGACTGAAGCTTTCTTT.

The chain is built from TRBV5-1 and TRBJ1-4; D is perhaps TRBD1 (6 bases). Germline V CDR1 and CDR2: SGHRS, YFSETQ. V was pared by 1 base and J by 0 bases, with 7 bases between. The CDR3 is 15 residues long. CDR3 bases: TGCGCCAGCAGCTTGAAGGGGGCAACTAATGAAAAACTGTTTTTT. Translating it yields CASSLKGATNEKLFF. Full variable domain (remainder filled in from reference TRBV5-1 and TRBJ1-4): KAGVTQTPRYLIKTRGQQVTLSCSPISGHRSVSWYQQTPGQGLQFLFEYFSETQRNKGNFPGRFSGRQFSNSRSEMNVSTLELGDSALYLCASSLKGATNEKLFFGSGTQLSVL.

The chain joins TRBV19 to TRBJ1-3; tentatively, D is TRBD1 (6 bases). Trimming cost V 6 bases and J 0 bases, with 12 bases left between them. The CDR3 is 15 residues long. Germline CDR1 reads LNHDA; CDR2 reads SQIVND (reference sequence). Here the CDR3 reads CASSLQGYSGNTIYF. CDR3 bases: TGTGCCAGTAGCCTACAGGGTTACTCTGGAAACACCATATATTTT.

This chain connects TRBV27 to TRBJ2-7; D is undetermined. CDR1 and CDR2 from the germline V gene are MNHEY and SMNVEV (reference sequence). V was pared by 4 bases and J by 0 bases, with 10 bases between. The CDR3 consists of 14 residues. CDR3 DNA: TGTGCCAGCAGTTCACAACACTACTCCTACGAGCAGTACTTC. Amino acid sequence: CASSSQHYSYEQYF.

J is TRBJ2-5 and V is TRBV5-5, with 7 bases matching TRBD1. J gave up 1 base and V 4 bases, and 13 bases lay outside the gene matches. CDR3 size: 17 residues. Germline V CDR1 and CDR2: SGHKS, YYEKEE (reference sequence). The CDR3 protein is CASSLDPLGQTQETQYF. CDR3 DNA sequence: TGTGCCAGCAGCCTAGATCCACTGGGACAGACCCAAGAGACCCAGTACTTC. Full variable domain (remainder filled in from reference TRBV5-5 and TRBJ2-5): DAGVTQSPTHLIKTRGQQVTLRCSPISGHKSVSWYQQVLGQGPQFIFQYYEKEERGRGNFPDRFSARQFPNYSSELNVNALLLGDSALYLCASSLDPLGQTQETQYFGPGTRLLVL.

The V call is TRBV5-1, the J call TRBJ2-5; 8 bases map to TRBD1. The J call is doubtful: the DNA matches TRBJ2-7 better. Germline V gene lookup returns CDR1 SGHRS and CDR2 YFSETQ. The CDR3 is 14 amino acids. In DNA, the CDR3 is TGCGCCAGCAGCATCAGGGACAGGATAGACGAGCAGTACTTC. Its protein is CASSIRDRIDEQYF.